This T cell receptor beta chain was profiled in a study of T cells in tumors and immune-related adverse events. Trimming stripped 6 bases from V and 1 base from J, with 12 bases between. This CDR3 has 15 residues. Germline V gene sequence: CDR1 PRHDT, CDR2 FYEKMQ (reference sequence). Using immunoSEQ multiplex PCR, the repertoire was profiled, and TCRdb retains in-frame clones only, with some absent. The table records approximately 4,600 clones, approximately 65% of them present only once. V gene TRBV13 combines with J gene TRBJ2-2, with D perhaps being TRBD1 or TRBD2 (6 bases each). The TCR originated in a female donor with metastatic renal cell carcinoma. Sequenced material: gut tissue, taken from a patient treated with anti-PD-1 therapy. The CDR3 loop reads CASRRGGLNTGELFF. The DNA for the CDR3 is TGTGCCAGCAGGCGAGGGGGGTTGAACACCGGGGAGCTGTTTTTT.